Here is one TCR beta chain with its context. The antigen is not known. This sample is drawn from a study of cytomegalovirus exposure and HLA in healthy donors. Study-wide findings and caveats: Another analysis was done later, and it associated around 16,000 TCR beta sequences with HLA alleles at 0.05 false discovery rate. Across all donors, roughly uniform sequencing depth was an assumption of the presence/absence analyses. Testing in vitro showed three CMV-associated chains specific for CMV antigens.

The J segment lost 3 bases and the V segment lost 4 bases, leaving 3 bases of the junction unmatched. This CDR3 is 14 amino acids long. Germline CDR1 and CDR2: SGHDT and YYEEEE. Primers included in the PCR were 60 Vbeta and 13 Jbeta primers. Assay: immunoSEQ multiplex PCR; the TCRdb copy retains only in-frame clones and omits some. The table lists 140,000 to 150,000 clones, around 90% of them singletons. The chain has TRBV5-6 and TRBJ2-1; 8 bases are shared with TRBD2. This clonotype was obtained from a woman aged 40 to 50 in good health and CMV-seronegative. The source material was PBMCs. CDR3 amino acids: CASSTGLVYNEQFF. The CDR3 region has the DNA TGTGCCAGCAGCACGGGACTAGTCTACAATGAGCAGTTCTTC. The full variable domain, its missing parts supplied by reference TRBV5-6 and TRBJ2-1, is DAGVTQSPTHLIKTRGQQVTLRCSPKSGHDTVSWYQQALGQGPQFIFQYYEEEERQRGNFPDRFSGHQFPNYSSELNVNALLLGDSALYLCASSTGLVYNEQFFGPGTRLTVL.